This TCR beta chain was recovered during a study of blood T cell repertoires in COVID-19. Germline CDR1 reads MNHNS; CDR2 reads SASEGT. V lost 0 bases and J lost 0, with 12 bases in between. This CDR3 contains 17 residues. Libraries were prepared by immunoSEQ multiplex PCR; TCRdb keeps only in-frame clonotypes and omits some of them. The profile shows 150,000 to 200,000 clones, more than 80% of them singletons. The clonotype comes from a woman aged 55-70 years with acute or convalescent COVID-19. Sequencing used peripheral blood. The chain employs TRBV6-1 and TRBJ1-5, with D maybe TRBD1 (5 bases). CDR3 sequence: CASSEALRTYSNQPQHF. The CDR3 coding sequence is TGTGCCAGCAGTGAAGCGCTTCGGACATATAGCAATCAGCCCCAGCATTTT.